The clone carrying this T cell receptor beta chain was counted between two and nine times. Its specificity is not known. TCRdb reprocessed the 5' RACE reads via MiXCR and lists one record per CDR3 protein. The sample consists of approximately 700,000 distinct CDR3 sequences, 5.5% to 7.5% of them appearing once. The sample is drawn from a study of identical twins. Overall study findings and caveats: Monozygotic twins shared more out-of-frame TCR alpha than recombination models predicted.

This CDR3 contains 14 residues. Germline values: CDR1 MNHEY, CDR2 SMNVEV (reference sequence). V shed 3 bases, J shed 2 bases, and the junction held 1 base outside the gene matches. Specimen: naive T cells sorted from blood. The chain links TRBV27 to TRBJ2-5; 9 bases are shared with TRBD2. The TCR comes from a man between 18 and 29 years old in good health. As DNA, the CDR3 is TGTGCCAGCAGTTTTCTAGCGGGGCAAGAGACCCAGTACTTC. Translated: CASSFLAGQETQYF.